A selection of T cell receptor beta chains follows, all from one sample in a study of shared clonotypes between healthy human individuals. Method: immunoSEQ multiplex PCR; TCRdb's copy keeps in-frame clones and lacks some. The table has some 2 million clones, 85% to 95% seen once. The specimen sequenced was naive CD4+ T cells sorted from blood. These receptors were taken from a man aged 18 to 35 in good health. Both conserved end residues are part of each CDR3. The D gene is left open where the match is weak.

d_call,j_call,v_call,cdr3_nt,cdr3_aa
.,TRBJ1-2,TRBV30,TGTGCCTCGGGGGGCCAACAGGAGTCGGGTGGCTACACCTTC,CASGGQQESGGYTF
.,TRBJ1-5,TRBV6-6,TGTGCCAGCAGTTACTCGACAAGCAATCAGCCCCAGCATTTT,CASSYSTSNQPQHF
.,TRBJ1-1,TRBV18,TGTGCCGCCACGGGGGTTAGCATGAACACTGAAGCTTTCTTT,CAATGVSMNTEAFF
TRBD2,TRBJ2-1,TRBV27,TGTGCCAGCAGAGAGGGGACTAGCGGATATTGGGGGCACAATGAGCAGTTCTTC,CASREGTSGYWGHNEQFF
.,TRBJ2-7,TRBV5-6,TGTGCCAGCAGCTTGGGCGGATTTAGGGGTTACGAGCAGTACTTC,CASSLGGFRGYEQYF
TRBD1,TRBJ1-3,TRBV9,TGTGCCAGCAGCGAGACAGGGGGTTCTGGAAACACCATATATTTT,CASSETGGSGNTIYF
.,TRBJ2-3,TRBV27,TGTGCCAGCAGTTTATACAAGACAGATACGCAGTATTTT,CASSLYKTDTQYF
TRBD2,TRBJ2-3,TRBV7-9,TGTGCCAGCAGCGCACCTAGCGGGAAACTAGGAGCAGATACGCAGTATTTT,CASSAPSGKLGADTQYF
TRBD2,TRBJ2-1,TRBV18,TGTGCCAGCTCACCACCGCATTTGACTAGCGGGGACTACAATGAGCAGTTCTTC,CASSPPHLTSGDYNEQFF
TRBD1,TRBJ1-3,TRBV25-1,TGTGCCAGCACCGGACAGGGGAGCGGAAACACCATATATTTT,CASTGQGSGNTIYF
.,TRBJ2-7,TRBV7-2,TGTGCCAGCAGCTTATTTCGTGGTCGAGGGGTGCAGTACTTC,CASSLFRGRGVQYF
.,TRBJ2-7,TRBV6-1,TGTGCCAGCAGTGGGACGGCAGGGTACGGACACGAGCAGTACTTC,CASSGTAGYGHEQYF
.,TRBJ2-3,TRBV10-3,TGTGCCATCAGTGAAGGGTCAGGTCAGACTAGCACAGATACGCAGTATTTT,CAISEGSGQTSTDTQYF
.,TRBJ2-5,TRBV2,TGTGCCAGCAGTAAGGAGGCCGGGTCGGGGAAAGAGACCCAGTACTTC,CASSKEAGSGKETQYF
.,TRBJ2-1,TRBV18,TGTGCCAGCTCACCGATCCGTTACAATGAGCAGTTCTTC,CASSPIRYNEQFF
.,TRBJ1-3,TRBV27,TGTGCCAGCAGTTTCCGACGAGGGGGAGGAGGAAACACCATATATTTT,CASSFRRGGGGNTIYF
.,TRBJ2-2,TRBV18,TGTGCCAGCTCACCATCAAGCACGGTGAACACCGGGGAGCTGTTTTTT,CASSPSSTVNTGELFF
.,TRBJ1-1,TRBV6-1,TGTGCCAGCAGTGGAGGACAGAAAGCTTTCTTT,CASSGGQKAFF
.,TRBJ1-6,TRBV27,TGTGCCAGCAGTTTTAATCGAGCAGGGGTGAGTTCACCCCTCCACTTT,CASSFNRAGVSSPLHF